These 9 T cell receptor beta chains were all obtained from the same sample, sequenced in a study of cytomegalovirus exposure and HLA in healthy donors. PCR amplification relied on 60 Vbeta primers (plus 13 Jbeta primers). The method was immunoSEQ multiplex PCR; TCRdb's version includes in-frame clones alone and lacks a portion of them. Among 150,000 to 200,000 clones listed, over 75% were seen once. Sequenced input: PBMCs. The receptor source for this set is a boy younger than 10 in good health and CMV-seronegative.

The CDR3, as DNA: TGCGCCAGCAGCTTTACGGGGGGGGATACGCAGTATTTT. This gives the protein CASSFTGGDTQYF. The chain employs TRBV5-1 and TRBJ2-3; 8 positions match TRBD2. The CDR3 loop spans 13 amino acids. Germline loops: CDR1 SGHRS, CDR2 YFSETQ. The junction had 2 bases not matched to a gene; V was cut back by 2 bases and J by 6 bases.

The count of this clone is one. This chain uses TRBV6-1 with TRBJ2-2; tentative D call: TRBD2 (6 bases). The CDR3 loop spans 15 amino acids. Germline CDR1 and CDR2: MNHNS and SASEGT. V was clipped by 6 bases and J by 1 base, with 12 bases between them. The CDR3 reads CASRLGLVNTGELFF. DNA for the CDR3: TGTGCCAGCAGACTGGGACTCGTGAACACCGGGGAGCTGTTTTTT.

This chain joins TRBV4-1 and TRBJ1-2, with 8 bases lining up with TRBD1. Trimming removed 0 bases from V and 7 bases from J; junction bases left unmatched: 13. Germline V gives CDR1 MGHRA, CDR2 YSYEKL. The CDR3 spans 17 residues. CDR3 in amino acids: CASSQELLAGGWFGYTF. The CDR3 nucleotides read TGCGCCAGCAGCCAAGAGCTTTTGGCAGGGGGCTGGTTTGGCTACACCTTC.

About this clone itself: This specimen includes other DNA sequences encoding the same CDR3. The CDR3 sequence is CASSSTYEQYF. CDR3 coding DNA: TGTGCCAGCAGCTCTACCTACGAGCAGTACTTC. V gene TRBV5-6 combines with J gene TRBJ2-7; D is undetermined. CDR1 and CDR2 (germline): SGHDT, YYEEEE. The CDR3 contains 11 residues. Trimming shortened V by 3 bases and J by 2 bases, and 3 bases separated the two germline ends.

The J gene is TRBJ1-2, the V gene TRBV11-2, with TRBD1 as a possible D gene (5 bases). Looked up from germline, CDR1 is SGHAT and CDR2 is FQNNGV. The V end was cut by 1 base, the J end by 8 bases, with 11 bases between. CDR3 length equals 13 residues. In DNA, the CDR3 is TGTGCCAGCAGCTTAGCGGCAGGGAAGGGCTACACCTTC. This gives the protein CASSLAAGKGYTF.

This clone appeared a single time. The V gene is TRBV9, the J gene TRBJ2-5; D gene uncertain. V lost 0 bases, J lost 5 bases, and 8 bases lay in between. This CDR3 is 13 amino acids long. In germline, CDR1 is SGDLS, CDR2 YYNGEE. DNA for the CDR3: TGTGCCAGCAGCGTAGAGTTTAGTGAGACCCAGTACTTC. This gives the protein CASSVEFSETQYF.

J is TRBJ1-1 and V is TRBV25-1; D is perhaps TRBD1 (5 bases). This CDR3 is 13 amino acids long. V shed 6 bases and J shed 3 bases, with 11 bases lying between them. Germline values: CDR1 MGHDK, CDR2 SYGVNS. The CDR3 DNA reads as TGTGCCAGCAGAGGAGCGGGGCACACTGAAGCTTTCTTT. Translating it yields CASRGAGHTEAFF.

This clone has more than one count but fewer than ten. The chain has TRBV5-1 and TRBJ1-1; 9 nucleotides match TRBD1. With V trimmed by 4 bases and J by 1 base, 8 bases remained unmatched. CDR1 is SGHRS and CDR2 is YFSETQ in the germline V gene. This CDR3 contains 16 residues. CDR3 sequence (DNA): TGCGCCAGCAGCCCGGGACAGGGCTCGGCGAACACTGAAGCTTTCTTT. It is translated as CASSPGQGSANTEAFF.

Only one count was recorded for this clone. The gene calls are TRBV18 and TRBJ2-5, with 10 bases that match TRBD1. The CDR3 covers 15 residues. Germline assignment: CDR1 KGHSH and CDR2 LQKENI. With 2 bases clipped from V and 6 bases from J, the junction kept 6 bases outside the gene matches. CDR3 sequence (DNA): TGTGCCAGCTCACCAGCCGGGACAGGGGTACAGACCCAGTACTTC. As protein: CASSPAGTGVQTQYF.